In its sample, the clone carrying this T cell receptor (beta chain) was seen many times. As yet, its antigen is unknown. Germline V lookup: CDR1 SEHNR, CDR2 FQNEAQ (reference sequence). There are 16 residues in the CDR3. The V end was cut by 5 bases, the J end by 1 base, with 17 bases between. This sample was included in a study of T cell repertoires in cytomegalovirus infection. Background on the study: In public TCR beta signatures, there were indications of both CMV infection and matching HLA type.

TCRdb re-derived calls from the reads in MiXCR, one entry per CDR3 protein. Of approximately 250,000 distinct CDR3 sequences listed, roughly 6.5% were seen once; the top ten hold roughly 6.5%. Points from the study as a whole: In two of eight donors, the top clonotype was HLA-C-restricted CMV-specific.

Material: PBMCs. The V call is TRBV7-9, the J call TRBJ1-1, with D possibly matching TRBD1 (6 bases). The source of this sequence is a human donor in good health (CMV status not recorded). Some clones in this sample may be carry-over from other donors' samples. The CDR3 spells CASSRLAGDGNTEAFF. The DNA for the CDR3 is TGTGCCAGCAGCCGCCTGGCAGGGGATGGGAACACTGAAGCTTTCTTT. Filled out from reference TRBV7-9 and TRBJ1-1, the complete variable domain reads DTGVSQNPRHKITKRGQNVTFRCDPISEHNRLYWYRQTLGQGPEFLTYFQNEAQLEKSRLLSDRFSAERPKGSFSTLEIQRTEQGDSAMYLCASSRLAGDGNTEAFFGQGTRLTVV.